The clone carrying this T cell receptor beta chain was detected once. CDR3 length: 16 residues. In germline, CDR1 is SGHTA, CDR2 FQGNSA. V was shortened by 2 bases and J by 1 base, with 11 bases between the two germline ends. In the authors' workflow: Amplified reference gene primers provided the basis for estimating nucleated cell counts. Using immunoSEQ multiplex PCR, the repertoire was profiled, and TCRdb retains in-frame clones only, with some absent. The DNA gave D and trimming, while V, J and clone size come from that table. The sample records about 120,000 clones, around 89% being singletons. The sample belongs to a study of blood T cell repertoires in COVID-19. Study information: Samples of COVID-19 (acute and convalescent) were obtained from the United States, Italy and Spain. T cells, B-cell-depleted T cells, or PBMCs provided the cDNA or gDNA that served as material.

Seattle patients were enrolled during active infection and followed longitudinally. The J gene is TRBJ1-4, the V gene TRBV7-2; D ambiguous. Sequenced material: peripheral blood. The TCR was taken from a woman aged 60-70 years with COVID-19, enrolled during active disease. CDR3 region: CASSLFGVGTNEKLFF. In DNA, the CDR3 is TGTGCCAGCAGCTTATTCGGGGTGGGAACTAATGAAAAACTGTTTTTT.